This passage covers 21 T cell receptor beta chains from one sample sequenced in a study of blood T cell repertoires in COVID-19. Clones were sequenced by immunoSEQ multiplex PCR, and TCRdb holds only the in-frame ones, with some missing. The sample consists of a few hundred thousand clones, roughly 86% of them appearing once. Sequenced sample: peripheral blood. The receptors originated from a woman between 25 and 40 years old with COVID-19, enrolled during active disease.

The rearrangement joins TRBV9 to TRBJ2-7; TRBD2 matches at 10 bases. The CDR3 extends over 17 amino acids. CDR1 is SGDLS and CDR2 is YYNGEE in the germline V gene. V was pared by 0 bases and J by 4 bases, with 10 bases of the junction left unmatched. The CDR3 region has the DNA TGTGCCAGCAGCGTAGGCCCCAGCGGGGGGGCCAGGTACGAGCAGTACTTC. Translation: CASSVGPSGGARYEQYF. The whole variable domain, filled in from reference TRBV9 and TRBJ2-7, reads DSGVTQTPKHLITATGQRVTLRCSPRSGDLSVYWYQQSLDQGLQFLIQYYNGEERAKGNILERFSAQQFPDLHSELNLSSLELGDSALYFCASSVGPSGGARYEQYFGPGTRLTVT.

The V and J genes are TRBV28 and TRBJ2-7; 10 bases fit TRBD1. This CDR3 is built from 16 residues. Germline V gene sequence: CDR1 MDHEN, CDR2 SYDVKM. Losses at the gene ends were 5 bases for V and 6 bases for J; bases not matched to a gene: 13. The CDR3: CASSPRPGQGISEQYF. In DNA form, the CDR3 reads TGTGCCAGCAGTCCCCGCCCGGGACAGGGGATTAGCGAGCAGTACTTC.

The chain recombines TRBV5-6 with TRBJ2-3; TRBD1 matches 9 bases. The CDR3 loop spans 14 amino acids. Germline values: CDR1 SGHDT, CDR2 YYEEEE. V lost 4 bases to trimming and J lost 6 bases; unmatched junction nucleotides: 6. CDR3 loop: CASSLGQGIDTQYF. The CDR3 nucleotides read TGTGCCAGCAGCCTTGGACAGGGGATCGATACGCAGTATTTT. The entire variable domain, with the rest obtained from reference TRBV5-6 and TRBJ2-3, is as follows: DAGVTQSPTHLIKTRGQQVTLRCSPKSGHDTVSWYQQALGQGPQFIFQYYEEEERQRGNFPDRFSGHQFPNYSSELNVNALLLGDSALYLCASSLGQGIDTQYFGPGTRLTVL.

The chain is built from TRBV19 and TRBJ1-6, with TRBD1 matching over 8 bases. The junction had 4 bases not matched to a gene; V was cut back by 4 bases and J by 8 bases. This CDR3 region has 14 residues. Germline values: CDR1 LNHDA, CDR2 SQIVND (reference sequence). The DNA for the CDR3 is TGTGCCAGTAGTACGACAGGGGCGGATTCACCCCTCCACTTT. Translating gives CASSTTGADSPLHF.

The chain is built from TRBV5-5 and TRBJ1-1; 10 bases map to TRBD1. CDR1 SGHKS and CDR2 YYEKEE come from the germline V gene (reference sequence). The CDR3 is 15 residues long. V lost 4 bases and J lost 4; bases outside the gene matches: 7. CDR3 nucleotides: TGTGCCAGCAGCCCTTCGGGACAGGGGAGCACTGAAGCTTTCTTT. Translating it yields CASSPSGQGSTEAFF.

The V gene is TRBV2, the J gene TRBJ1-4; weak D call: TRBD1 (5 bases). CDR3 size: 13 residues. Germline CDR1 is SNHLY and CDR2 is FYNNEI. The ends were cut back, 2 bases at V and 10 bases at J, with 11 bases in the middle. CDR3 nucleotide sequence: TGTGCCAGCAGTGAAACGGGGAGGGGAAAACTGTTTTTT. Translating gives CASSETGRGKLFF.

There are a few counts of this clone. The chain has TRBV5-1 and TRBJ1-5, with 10 nucleotides matching TRBD1. There are 18 residues in the CDR3. The J segment lost 0 bases and the V segment lost 0 bases, leaving 6 bases of the junction unmatched. The germline V gene encodes CDR1 SGHRS and CDR2 YFSETQ. The CDR3 nucleotides read TGCGCCAGCAGCTTGGCCCGGGACAGGGGTAATAGCAATCAGCCCCAGCATTTT. It is translated as CASSLARDRGNSNQPQHF.

This chain connects TRBV30 to TRBJ1-4, with D unresolved. This CDR3 is built from 15 residues. The V gene's germline CDR1 is GTSNPN and CDR2 SVGIG (reference sequence). The ends were cut back, 6 bases at V and 0 bases at J, with 14 bases in the middle. CDR3 region: CACMLKRATNEKLFF. The CDR3 DNA is TGTGCCTGCATGTTGAAGAGGGCAACTAATGAAAAACTGTTTTTT.

This chain connects TRBV5-6 to TRBJ1-1, with a possible D match to TRBD1 (6 bases). This CDR3 contains 15 residues. Trimming took 2 bases from V and 2 from J, leaving 13 bases between them. CDR1 is SGHDT, CDR2 YYEEEE, per germline. The CDR3 region has the DNA TGTGCCAGCAGCTTTGAACAGGGAGTAAACACTGAAGCTTTCTTT. Residues: CASSFEQGVNTEAFF.

The chain combines TRBV19 with TRBJ2-3; D is perhaps TRBD1 (5 bases). Trimming removed 7 bases at V and 0 bases at J, with 11 bases between. This CDR3 comprises 14 residues. CDR1 and CDR2 (germline): LNHDA, SQIVND (reference sequence). This chain's CDR3 is CASTDSPSTDTQYF. The CDR3 DNA reads as TGTGCCAGTACCGACAGTCCTAGCACAGATACGCAGTATTTT.

The chain joins TRBV5-8 to TRBJ2-1, with 9 bases aligning to TRBD1. Trimming cost V 2 bases and J 8 bases; bases outside gene matches: 5. Germline V gene lookup returns CDR1 SGHTS and CDR2 YDEGEE. This CDR3 contains 14 residues. The CDR3, as DNA: TGTGCCAGCAGCTTTGGGACAGGGCCGTATGAGCAGTTCTTC. Protein product: CASSFGTGPYEQFF.

The chain is built from TRBV3-1 (or the pseudogene TRBV3-2) and TRBJ1-2, with 10 bases matching TRBD1. CDR1 is LGHDT, CDR2 YNNKEL, per germline (reference sequence). J lost 8 bases, V lost 3 bases, and 6 bases had no gene match. This CDR3 spans 14 amino acids. CDR3 sequence: CASSQWDRGLGYTF. For the CDR3, the DNA is TGTGCCAGCAGCCAGTGGGACAGGGGATTAGGCTACACCTTC.

This clone has just a few counts. The chain carries TRBV10-2 and TRBJ2-3; TRBD2 aligns across 10 bases. Germline assignment: CDR1 WSHSY and CDR2 SAAADI. The CDR3 loop spans 16 amino acids. Germline trimming cut 6 bases from V and 6 bases from J; bases unmatched to any gene: 12. The CDR3, as DNA: TGCGCCAGCAGCCTTAACGGACTAGCGGTAGGGGATACGCAGTATTTT. It yields the protein CASSLNGLAVGDTQYF.

The V gene is TRBV9, the J gene TRBJ2-3; no clear D. Germline V CDR1 and CDR2: SGDLS, YYNGEE. The CDR3 is made up of 13 amino acids. V was cut by 2 bases and J by 2 bases, with 6 bases left in between. DNA of the CDR3: TGTGCCAGCAGCGTCTATCCCACAGATACGCAGTATTTT. Translating it yields CASSVYPTDTQYF.

This clone has only a few counts. The gene calls are TRBV2 and TRBJ1-4; a weak D match, TRBD1 (5 bases). Between the trimmed V and J ends, which lost 6 bases and 5 bases, there was a span of 16 bases. CDR3 size: 15 residues. Looked up from germline, CDR1 is SNHLY and CDR2 is FYNNEI. The CDR3: CASRAYTGDNEKLFF. Written as DNA, the CDR3 is TGTGCCAGCAGGGCATATACAGGAGACAATGAAAAACTGTTTTTT.

V and J are TRBV27 and TRBJ2-1, with a weak D call TRBD2 (7 bases). Looked up from germline, CDR1 is MNHEY and CDR2 is SMNVEV (reference sequence). The CDR3 length is 14 residues. Trimming removed 4 bases at V and 5 bases at J, with 12 bases between. The CDR3 loop is CASSYGGLNNEQFF. CDR3 nucleotide sequence: TGTGCCAGCAGTTACGGGGGGCTAAACAATGAGCAGTTCTTC.

This clone was observed a single time. The V gene is TRBV6-5, the J gene TRBJ1-2, with unresolved D. The CDR3 runs to 12 residues. Trimming took 5 bases from V and 6 from J, leaving 10 bases between them. CDR1 MNHEY and CDR2 SVGAGI come from the germline V gene. CDR3 residues: CASSPSPDGYTF. CDR3 nucleotide sequence: TGTGCCAGCAGTCCTAGCCCGGATGGCTACACCTTC.

The J gene is TRBJ1-1, the V gene TRBV6-5; 8 bases align to TRBD1. Germline trimming cut 6 bases from V and 1 base from J; bases unmatched to any gene: 4. This CDR3 has 14 amino acids. Per the germline V gene, CDR1 is MNHEY and CDR2 is SVGAGI. The CDR3 coding sequence is TGTGCCAGCAGAAGGGACAGGCGGAACACTGAAGCTTTCTTT. This sequence encodes CASRRDRRNTEAFF.

The chain is built from TRBV9 and TRBJ2-1, with a possible D match to TRBD1 (5 bases). Trimming stripped 0 bases from V and 4 bases from J, with 14 bases between. The germline gives CDR1 SGDLS, CDR2 YYNGEE. The CDR3 is 16 residues long. As DNA, the CDR3 is TGTGCCAGCAGCGTAGGCGGACACCCTCTATACAATGAGCAGTTCTTC. Amino acid sequence: CASSVGGHPLYNEQFF.

The chain uses TRBV3-1 (or the pseudogene TRBV3-2) and TRBJ2-2; 11 nucleotides line up with TRBD2. V lost 0 bases, J lost 6 bases, and 3 bases stayed unmatched. In germline, CDR1 is LGHDT, CDR2 YNNKEL (reference sequence). The CDR3 runs to 16 residues. The CDR3 DNA reads TGTGCCAGCAGCCAAGATCCTAGCGGGGGGCCCGGGGAGCTGTTTTTT. Protein: CASSQDPSGGPGELFF.

The chain links TRBV9 to TRBJ2-7; possible D gene TRBD1, 6 bases. Germline lookup yields CDR1 SGDLS and CDR2 YYNGEE. The CDR3 sequence is 14 residues long. V was trimmed by 3 bases and J by 3 bases, leaving 13 bases between them. CDR3 in DNA: TGTGCCAGCAGCGCCGGGGTAGGGGGCTACGAGCAGTACTTC. Residues: CASSAGVGGYEQYF.